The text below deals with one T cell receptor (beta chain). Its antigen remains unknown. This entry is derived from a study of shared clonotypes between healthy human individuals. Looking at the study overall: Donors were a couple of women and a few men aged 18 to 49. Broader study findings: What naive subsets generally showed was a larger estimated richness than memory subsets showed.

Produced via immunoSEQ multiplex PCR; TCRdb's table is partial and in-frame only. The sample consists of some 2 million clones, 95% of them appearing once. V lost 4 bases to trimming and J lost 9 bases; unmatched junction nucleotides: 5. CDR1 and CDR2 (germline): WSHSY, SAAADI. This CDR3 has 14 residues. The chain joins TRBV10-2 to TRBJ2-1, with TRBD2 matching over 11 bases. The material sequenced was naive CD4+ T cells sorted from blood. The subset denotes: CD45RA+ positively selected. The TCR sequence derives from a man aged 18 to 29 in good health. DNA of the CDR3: TGCGCCAGCAGTGTCGGGACTAGCGGCTTTGAGCAGTTCTTC. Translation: CASSVGTSGFEQFF.